The T cell receptor beta chain under discussion was sequenced for a study of OX40 agonist ivuxolimab in advanced cancers. Across the study: Hepatocellular carcinoma, melanoma, renal cell or head and neck cancer was diagnosed in the dose-escalation patients. Study-wide points: Clonal expansion by week 6 occurred in CD4+ and CD8+ blood T cells (at 0.1 to 3.0 mg/kg).

Sequenced by immunoSEQ multiplex PCR; TCRdb stores in-frame clones only, minus some. The sample includes around 19,000 clones, 65% to 80% of them seen just once. The V end was cut by 3 bases, the J end by 9 bases, with 18 bases between. The CDR3 is 15 residues long. Germline lookup yields CDR1 SGHVS and CDR2 FNYEAQ. The investigators sampled blood at baseline, at cycle 4 day 1, and at cycle 7 day 1. This clone was counted between two and nine times. As yet, its antigen is unknown. The input for sequencing was CD4+ or CD8+ T cells sorted from blood, taken in a trial of the OX40 agonist ivuxolimab. V and J are TRBV7-6 and TRBJ2-1, with a possible D match to TRBD1 (6 bases). This TCR was recovered from an adult with an advanced solid tumor such as melanoma, head and neck, liver or kidney cancer. CDR3 amino acids: CASSLDSTSLGEQFF. CDR3 bases: TGTGCCAGCAGCTTGGACAGTACATCCCTTGGTGAGCAGTTCTTC.